This paragraph reports one T cell receptor beta chain. Original methodology: For nucleated cells, counts were estimated from reference gene primer amplification. Clones were sequenced by immunoSEQ multiplex PCR, and TCRdb holds only the in-frame ones, with some missing. The V and J calls and clone size come from that table; D and trimming were worked out from the DNA. Of fewer than 50,000 clones in the sample, roughly 78% were seen once. This entry belongs to a study of blood T cell repertoires in COVID-19. Study-level background: Samples of COVID-19 (acute and convalescent) were obtained from the United States, Italy and Spain.

This CDR3 is built from 16 residues. Germline CDR1 and CDR2: SGHTA and FQGTGA. Losses at the gene ends were 4 bases for V and 0 bases for J; bases not matched to a gene: 8. The sequenced sample was peripheral blood. The chain has TRBV7-3 and TRBJ2-7; 8 bases match TRBD2. The sequence was obtained from an elderly man with active or convalescent COVID-19. This CDR3 is CASSSGGAGASYEQYF. For the CDR3, the DNA is TGTGCCAGCAGCTCGGGGGGGGCGGGAGCCTCCTACGAGCAGTACTTC.